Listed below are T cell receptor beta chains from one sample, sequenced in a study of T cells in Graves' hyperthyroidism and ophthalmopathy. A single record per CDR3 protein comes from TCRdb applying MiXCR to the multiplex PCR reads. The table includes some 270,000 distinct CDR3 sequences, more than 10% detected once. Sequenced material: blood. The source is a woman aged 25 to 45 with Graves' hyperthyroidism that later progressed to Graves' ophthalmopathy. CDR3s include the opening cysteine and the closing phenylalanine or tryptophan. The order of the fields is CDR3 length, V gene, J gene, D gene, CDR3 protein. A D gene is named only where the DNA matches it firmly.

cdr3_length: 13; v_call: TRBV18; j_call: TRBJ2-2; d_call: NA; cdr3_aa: CASSPDLTGELFF
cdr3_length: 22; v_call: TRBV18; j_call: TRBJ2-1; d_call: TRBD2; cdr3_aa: CASSPGVWGRAETRRRYNEQFF
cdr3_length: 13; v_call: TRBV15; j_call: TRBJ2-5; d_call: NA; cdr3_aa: CATSREKRETQYF
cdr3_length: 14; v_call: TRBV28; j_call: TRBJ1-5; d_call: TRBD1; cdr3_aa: CASRGGQAIQPQHF
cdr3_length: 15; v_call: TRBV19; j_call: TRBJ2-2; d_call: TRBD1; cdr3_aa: CASSAQTGGPGELFF
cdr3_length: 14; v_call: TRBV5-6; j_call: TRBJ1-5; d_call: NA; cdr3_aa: CASSLGPGEQPQHF
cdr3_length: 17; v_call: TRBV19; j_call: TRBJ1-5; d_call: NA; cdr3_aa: CASSTPGQGLLGQPQHF
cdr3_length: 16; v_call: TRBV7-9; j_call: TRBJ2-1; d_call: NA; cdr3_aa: CASSSLSGVSYNEQFF
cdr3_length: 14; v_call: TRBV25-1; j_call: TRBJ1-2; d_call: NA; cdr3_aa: CASSEDLPLNGYTF
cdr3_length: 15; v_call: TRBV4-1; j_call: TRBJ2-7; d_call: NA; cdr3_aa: CASSQAYGERDEQYF
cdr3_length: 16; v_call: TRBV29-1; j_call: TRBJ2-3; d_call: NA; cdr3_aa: CSVEDDSRRFTDTQYF
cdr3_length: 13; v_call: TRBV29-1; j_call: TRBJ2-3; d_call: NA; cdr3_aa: CSGEPPPGGQQYF
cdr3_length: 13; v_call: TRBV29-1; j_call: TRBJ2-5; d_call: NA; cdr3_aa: CSVEAAAPRTQYF
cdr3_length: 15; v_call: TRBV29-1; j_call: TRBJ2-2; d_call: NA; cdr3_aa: CSAGLNAGAAGELFF
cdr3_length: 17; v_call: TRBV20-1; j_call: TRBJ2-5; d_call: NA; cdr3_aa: CSASSASSEVRVETQYF
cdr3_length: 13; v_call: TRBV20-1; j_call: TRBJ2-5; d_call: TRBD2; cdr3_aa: CSASRREPPTQYF
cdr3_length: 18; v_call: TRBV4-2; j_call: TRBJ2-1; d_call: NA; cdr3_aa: CASSQDRGGKSSYNEQFF
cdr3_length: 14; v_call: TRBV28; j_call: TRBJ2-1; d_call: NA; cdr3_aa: CASSLESRYNEQFF
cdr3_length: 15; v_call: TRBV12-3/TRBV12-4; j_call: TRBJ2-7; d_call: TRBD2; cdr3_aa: CASSFAERGTYEQYF
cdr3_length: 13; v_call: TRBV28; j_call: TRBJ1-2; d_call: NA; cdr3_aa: CASSLGRGYGYTF
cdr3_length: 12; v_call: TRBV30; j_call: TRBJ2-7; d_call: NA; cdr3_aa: CAWSERVNEQYF
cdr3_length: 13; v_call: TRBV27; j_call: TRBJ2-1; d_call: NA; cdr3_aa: CASSLRRVNEQFF
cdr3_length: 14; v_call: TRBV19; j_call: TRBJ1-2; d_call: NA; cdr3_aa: CASSNRQELYGYTF
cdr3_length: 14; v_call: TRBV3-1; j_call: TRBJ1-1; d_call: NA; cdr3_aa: CASSQVHSNTEAFF
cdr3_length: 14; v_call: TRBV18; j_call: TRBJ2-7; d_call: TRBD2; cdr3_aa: CASSPLGTSDEQYF
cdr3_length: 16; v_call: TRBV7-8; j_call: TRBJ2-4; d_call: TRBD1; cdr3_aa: CASSRQGGFGRNIQYF
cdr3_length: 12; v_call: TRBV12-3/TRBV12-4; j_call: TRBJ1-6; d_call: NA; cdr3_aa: CASRRQYSPLHF
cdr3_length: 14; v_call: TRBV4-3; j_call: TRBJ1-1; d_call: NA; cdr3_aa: CASSQTRWSTEAFF
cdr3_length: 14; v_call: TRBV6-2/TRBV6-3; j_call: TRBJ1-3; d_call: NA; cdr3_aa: CASGTRGSGSTIYF
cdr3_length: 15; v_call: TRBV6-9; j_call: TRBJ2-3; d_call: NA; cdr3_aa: CASSFGQPVTDTQYF
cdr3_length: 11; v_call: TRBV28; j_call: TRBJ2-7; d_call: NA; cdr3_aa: CATTSERGQGF
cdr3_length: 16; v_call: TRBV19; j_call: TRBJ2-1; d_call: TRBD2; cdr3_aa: CASSTSSGGGYNEQFF
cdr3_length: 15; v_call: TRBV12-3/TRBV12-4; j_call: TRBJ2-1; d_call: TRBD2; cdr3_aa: CASSLQTSVNNEQFF
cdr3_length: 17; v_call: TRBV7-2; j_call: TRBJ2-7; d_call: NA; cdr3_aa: CASSQAGLGLPPYEQYF
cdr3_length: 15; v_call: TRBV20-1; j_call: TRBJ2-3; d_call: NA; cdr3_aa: CSARSSGSMSDTQYF
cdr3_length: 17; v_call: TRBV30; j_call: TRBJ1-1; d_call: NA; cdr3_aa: CAYDWDGYERVITEAFF
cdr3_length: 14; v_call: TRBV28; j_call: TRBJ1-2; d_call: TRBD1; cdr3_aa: CASRSIRQGYGYTF
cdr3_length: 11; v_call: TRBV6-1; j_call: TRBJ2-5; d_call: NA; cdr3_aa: CASRERETQYF
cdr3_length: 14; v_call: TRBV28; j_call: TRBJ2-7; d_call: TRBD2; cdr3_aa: CASSDSGSAHEQYF
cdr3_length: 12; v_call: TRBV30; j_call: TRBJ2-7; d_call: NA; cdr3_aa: CALRELTYEQYF
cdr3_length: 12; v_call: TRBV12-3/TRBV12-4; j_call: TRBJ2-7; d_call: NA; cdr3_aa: CACSPGGYEQYF
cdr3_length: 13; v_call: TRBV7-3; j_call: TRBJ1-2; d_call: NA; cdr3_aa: CASSILGDYGYTF
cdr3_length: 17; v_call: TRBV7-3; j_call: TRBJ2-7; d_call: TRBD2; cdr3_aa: CASSSYGGGSGSDEQYF
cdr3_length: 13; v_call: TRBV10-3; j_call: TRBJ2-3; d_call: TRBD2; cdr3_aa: CATKREMGDTQYF
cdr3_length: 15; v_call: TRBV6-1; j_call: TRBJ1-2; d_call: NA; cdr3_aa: CASSANPRGNYGYTF
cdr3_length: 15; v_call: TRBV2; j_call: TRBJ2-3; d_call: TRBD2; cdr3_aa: CATGPSGGSTDTQYF
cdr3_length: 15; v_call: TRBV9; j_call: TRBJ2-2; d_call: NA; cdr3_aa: CASSVGPVSPGELFF
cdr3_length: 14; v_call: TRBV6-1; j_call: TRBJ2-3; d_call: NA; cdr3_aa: CASSWRESTDTQYF